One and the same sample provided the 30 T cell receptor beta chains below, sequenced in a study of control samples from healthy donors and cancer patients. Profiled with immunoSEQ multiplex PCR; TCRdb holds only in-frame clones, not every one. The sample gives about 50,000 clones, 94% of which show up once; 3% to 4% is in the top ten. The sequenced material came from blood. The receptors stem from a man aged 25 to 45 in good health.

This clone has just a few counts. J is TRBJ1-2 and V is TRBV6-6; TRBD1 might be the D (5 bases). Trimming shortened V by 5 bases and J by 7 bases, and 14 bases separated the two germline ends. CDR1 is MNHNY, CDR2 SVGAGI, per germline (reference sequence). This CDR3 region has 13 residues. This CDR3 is CASSLVRAAGYTF. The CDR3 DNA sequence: TGTGCCAGCAGTCTTGTCAGGGCGGCTGGCTACACCTTC.

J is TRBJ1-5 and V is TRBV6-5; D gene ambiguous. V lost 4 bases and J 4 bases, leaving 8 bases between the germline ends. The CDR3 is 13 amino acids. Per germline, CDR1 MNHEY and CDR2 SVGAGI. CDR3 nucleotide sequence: TGTGCCAGCAGTTCGAGAGGGAATCAGCCCCAGCATTTT. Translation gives CASSSRGNQPQHF.

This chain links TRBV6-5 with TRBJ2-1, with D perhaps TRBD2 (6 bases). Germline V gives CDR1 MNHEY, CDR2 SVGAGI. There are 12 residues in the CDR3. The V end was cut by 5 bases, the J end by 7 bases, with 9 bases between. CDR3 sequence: CASSTGGNEQFF. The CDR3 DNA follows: TGTGCCAGCAGTACCGGGGGAAATGAGCAGTTCTTC.

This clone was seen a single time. Here the CDR3 reads CAWILLGRGTYEQYF. The CDR3 DNA reads as TGTGCCTGGATCTTACTAGGAAGGGGGACCTACGAGCAGTACTTC. This rearrangement joins TRBV30 to TRBJ2-7, with a tentative D call TRBD1 (6 bases). The CDR3 is 15 amino acids. The V gene lost 4 bases and the J gene lost 2 bases, with 18 bases spanning the gap. Germline CDR1 and CDR2: GTSNPN and SVGIG (reference sequence). Based on the CDR3 plus reference TRBV30 and TRBJ2-7, the full variable domain is SQTIHQWPATLVQPVGSPLSLECTVEGTSNPNLYWYRQAAGRGLQLLFYSVGIGQISSEVPQNLSASRPQDRQFILSSKKLLLSDSGFYLCAWILLGRGTYEQYFGPGTRLTVT.

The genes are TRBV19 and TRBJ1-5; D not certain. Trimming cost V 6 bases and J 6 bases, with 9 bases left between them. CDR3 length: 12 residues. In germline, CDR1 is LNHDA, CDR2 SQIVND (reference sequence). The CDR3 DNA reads TGTGCCAGTAGAACCGGAGGTCAGCCCCAGCATTTT. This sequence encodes CASRTGGQPQHF. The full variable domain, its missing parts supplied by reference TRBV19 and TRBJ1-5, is DGGITQSPKYLFRKEGQNVTLSCEQNLNHDAMYWYRQDPGQGLRLIYYSQIVNDFQKGDIAEGYSVSREKKESFPLTVTSAQKNPTAFYLCASRTGGQPQHFGDGTRLSIL.

As DNA, the CDR3 is TGCAGTGCTAGTTCTAGTGACAGGGGTCCTGGAAACACCATATATTTT. Its protein product is CSASSSDRGPGNTIYF. The chain uses TRBV20-1 and TRBJ1-3; 8 nucleotides align to TRBD1. This CDR3 is built from 16 residues. Trimming took 3 bases from V and 2 from J; bases not matched to a gene: 9. The germline V gene has CDR1 DFQATT and CDR2 SNEGSKA (reference sequence).

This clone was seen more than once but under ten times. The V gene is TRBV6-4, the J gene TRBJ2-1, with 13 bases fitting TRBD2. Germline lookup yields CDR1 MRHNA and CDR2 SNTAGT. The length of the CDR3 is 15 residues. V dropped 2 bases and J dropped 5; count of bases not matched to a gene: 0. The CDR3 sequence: CASSDGTSGNNEQFF. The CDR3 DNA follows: TGTGCCAGCAGTGACGGGACTAGCGGGAACAATGAGCAGTTCTTC.

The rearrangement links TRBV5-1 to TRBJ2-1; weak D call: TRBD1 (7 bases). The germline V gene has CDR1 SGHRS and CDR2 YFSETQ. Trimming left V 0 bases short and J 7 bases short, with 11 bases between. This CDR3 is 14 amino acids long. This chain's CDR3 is CASSLGAGGNEQFF. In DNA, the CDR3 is TGCGCCAGCAGCTTGGGAGCAGGGGGGAATGAGCAGTTCTTC.

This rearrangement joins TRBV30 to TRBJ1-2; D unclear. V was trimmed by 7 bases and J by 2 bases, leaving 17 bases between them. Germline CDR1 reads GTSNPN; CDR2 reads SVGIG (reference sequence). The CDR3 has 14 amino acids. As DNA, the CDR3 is TGTGCCTCGCCTAGTGGGGAGAACAACTATGGCTACACCTTC. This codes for CASPSGENNYGYTF.

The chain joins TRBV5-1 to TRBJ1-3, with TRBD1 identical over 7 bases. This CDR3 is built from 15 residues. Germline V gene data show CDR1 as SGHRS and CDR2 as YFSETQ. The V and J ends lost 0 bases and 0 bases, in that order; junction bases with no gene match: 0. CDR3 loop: CASSLEGASGNTIYF. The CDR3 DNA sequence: TGCGCCAGCAGCTTGGAGGGGGCCTCTGGAAACACCATATATTTT.

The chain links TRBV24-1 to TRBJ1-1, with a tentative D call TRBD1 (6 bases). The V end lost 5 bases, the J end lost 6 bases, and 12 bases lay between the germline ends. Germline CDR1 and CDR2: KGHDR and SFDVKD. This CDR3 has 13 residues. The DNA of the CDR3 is TGTGCCACCAGTGCCCCCGAGGGGGCTGAAGCTTTCTTT. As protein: CATSAPEGAEAFF.

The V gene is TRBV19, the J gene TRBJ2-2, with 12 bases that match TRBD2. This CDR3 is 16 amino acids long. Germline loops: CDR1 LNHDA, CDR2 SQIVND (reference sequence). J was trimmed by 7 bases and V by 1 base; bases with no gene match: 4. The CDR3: CASSIASGRARGELFF. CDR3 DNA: TGTGCCAGTAGTATAGCTAGCGGGAGGGCCCGCGGGGAGCTGTTTTTT.

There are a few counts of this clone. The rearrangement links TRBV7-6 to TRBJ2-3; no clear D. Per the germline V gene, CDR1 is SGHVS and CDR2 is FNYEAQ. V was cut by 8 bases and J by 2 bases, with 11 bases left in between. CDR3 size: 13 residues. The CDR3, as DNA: TGTGCCAGCGGCCGGACCGACACAGATACGCAGTATTTT. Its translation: CASGRTDTDTQYF.

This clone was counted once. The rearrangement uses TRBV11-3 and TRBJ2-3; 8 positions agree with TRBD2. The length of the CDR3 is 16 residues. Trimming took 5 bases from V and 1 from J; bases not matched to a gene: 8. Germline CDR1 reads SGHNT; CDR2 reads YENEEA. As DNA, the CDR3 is TGTGCCAGCAGCGCGAGCGGGAGCGCTCGCACAGATACGCAGTATTTT. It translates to CASSASGSARTDTQYF.

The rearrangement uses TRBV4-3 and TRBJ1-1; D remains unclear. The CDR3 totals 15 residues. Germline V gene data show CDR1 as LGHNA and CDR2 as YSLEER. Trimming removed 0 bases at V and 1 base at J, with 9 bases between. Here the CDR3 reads CASSQDWKGNTEAFF. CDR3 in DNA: TGCGCCAGCAGCCAAGATTGGAAGGGGAACACTGAAGCTTTCTTT.

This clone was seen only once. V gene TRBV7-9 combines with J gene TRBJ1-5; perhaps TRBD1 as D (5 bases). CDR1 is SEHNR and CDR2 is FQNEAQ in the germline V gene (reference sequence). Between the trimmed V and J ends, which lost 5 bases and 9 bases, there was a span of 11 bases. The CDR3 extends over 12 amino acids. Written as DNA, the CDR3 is TGTGCCAGCAGCCTGGGGGAAAGGCCCCAGCATTTT. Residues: CASSLGERPQHF.

The CDR3 DNA follows: TGTGCCAGCAGCTTGGGCGTGCGCTCTGGAAACACCATATATTTT. This encodes CASSLGVRSGNTIYF. The J gene is TRBJ1-3, the V gene TRBV5-6; D remains unclear. There are 15 residues in the CDR3. V lost 0 bases and J 0 bases, leaving 7 bases between the germline ends. CDR1 is SGHDT and CDR2 is YYEEEE in the germline V gene.

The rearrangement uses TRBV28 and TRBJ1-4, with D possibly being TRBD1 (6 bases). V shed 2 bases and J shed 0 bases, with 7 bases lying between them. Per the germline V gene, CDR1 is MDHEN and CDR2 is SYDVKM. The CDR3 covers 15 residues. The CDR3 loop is CASSLRGATNEKLFF. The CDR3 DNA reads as TGTGCCAGCAGTTTAAGGGGGGCAACTAATGAAAAACTGTTTTTT.

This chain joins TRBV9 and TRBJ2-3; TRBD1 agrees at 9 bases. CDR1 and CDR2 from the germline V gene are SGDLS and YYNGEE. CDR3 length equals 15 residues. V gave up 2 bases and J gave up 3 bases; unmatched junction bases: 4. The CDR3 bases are TGTGCCAGCAGCGTCAGACAGGGGGGGACAGATACGCAGTATTTT. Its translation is CASSVRQGGTDTQYF.

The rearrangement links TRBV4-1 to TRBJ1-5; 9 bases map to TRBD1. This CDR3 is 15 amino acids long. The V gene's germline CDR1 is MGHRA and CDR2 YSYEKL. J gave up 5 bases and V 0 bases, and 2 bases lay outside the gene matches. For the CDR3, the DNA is TGCGCCAGCAGCCAAGAGGGACAGGGAGATCAGCCCCAGCATTTT. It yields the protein CASSQEGQGDQPQHF.

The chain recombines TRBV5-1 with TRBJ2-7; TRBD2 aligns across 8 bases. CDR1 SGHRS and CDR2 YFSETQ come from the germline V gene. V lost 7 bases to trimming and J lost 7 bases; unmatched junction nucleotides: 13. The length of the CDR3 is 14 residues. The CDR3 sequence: CASQGDAERGEQYF. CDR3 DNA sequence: TGCGCCAGCCAGGGTGATGCGGAGCGGGGGGAGCAGTACTTC.

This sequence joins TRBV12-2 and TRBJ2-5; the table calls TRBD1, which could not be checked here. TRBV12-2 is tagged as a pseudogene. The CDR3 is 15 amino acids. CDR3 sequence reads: CASRFPLIRGETQYF. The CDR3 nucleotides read TGTGCAAGTCGCTTCCCTCTCATCAGGGGAGAGACCCAGTACTTC.

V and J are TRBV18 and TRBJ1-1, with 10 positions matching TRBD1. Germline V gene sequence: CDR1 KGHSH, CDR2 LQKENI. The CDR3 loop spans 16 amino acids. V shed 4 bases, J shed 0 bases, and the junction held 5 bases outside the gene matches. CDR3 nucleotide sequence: TGTGCCAGCTCACAAGTGACAGGGGGCGTGAACACTGAAGCTTTCTTT. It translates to CASSQVTGGVNTEAFF.

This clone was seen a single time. CDR3 sequence reads: CASSLAGVDQPQHF. Here the CDR3 DNA reads TGTGCCAGCAGTTTAGCTGGGGTCGATCAGCCCCAGCATTTT. The chain carries TRBV27 and TRBJ1-5, with no clear D. Germline assignment: CDR1 MNHEY and CDR2 SMNVEV (reference sequence). V lost 2 bases, J lost 5 bases, and 10 bases lay in between. The CDR3 has 14 residues.

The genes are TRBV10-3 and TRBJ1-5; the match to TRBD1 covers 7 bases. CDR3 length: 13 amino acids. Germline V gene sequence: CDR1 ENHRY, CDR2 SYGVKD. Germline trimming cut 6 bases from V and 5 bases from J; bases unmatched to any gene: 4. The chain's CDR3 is CAIRMDRHQPQHF. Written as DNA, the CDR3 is TGTGCCATCAGGATGGACAGGCATCAGCCCCAGCATTTT.

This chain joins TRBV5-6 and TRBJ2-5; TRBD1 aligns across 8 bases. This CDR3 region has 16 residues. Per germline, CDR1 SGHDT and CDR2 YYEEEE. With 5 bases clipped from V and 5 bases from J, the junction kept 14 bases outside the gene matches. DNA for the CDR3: TGTGCCAGCAGACCTTCTTTGGACAGGGTGGGGGAGACCCAGTACTTC. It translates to CASRPSLDRVGETQYF. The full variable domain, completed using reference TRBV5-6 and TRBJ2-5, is DAGVTQSPTHLIKTRGQQVTLRCSPKSGHDTVSWYQQALGQGPQFIFQYYEEEERQRGNFPDRFSGHQFPNYSSELNVNALLLGDSALYLCASRPSLDRVGETQYFGPGTRLLVL.

The CDR3 sequence: CASSQGGGRNTQYF. Written as DNA, the CDR3 is TGTGCCAGCAGTCAAGGGGGCGGGCGGAATACGCAGTATTTT. This chain uses TRBV28 with TRBJ2-3; TRBD1 aligns across 7 bases. Germline V gene sequence: CDR1 MDHEN, CDR2 SYDVKM. V dropped 5 bases and J dropped 7; count of bases not matched to a gene: 9. The CDR3 spans 14 residues.

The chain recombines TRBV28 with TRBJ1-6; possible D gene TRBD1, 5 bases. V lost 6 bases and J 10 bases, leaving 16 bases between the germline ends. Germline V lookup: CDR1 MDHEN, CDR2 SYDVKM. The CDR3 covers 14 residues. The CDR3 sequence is CASSRDGGSSPLHF. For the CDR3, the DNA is TGTGCCAGCAGCCGGGACGGAGGTTCGTCACCCCTCCACTTT. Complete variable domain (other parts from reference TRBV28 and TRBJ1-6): DVKVTQSSRYLVKRTGEKVFLECVQDMDHENMFWYRQDPGLGLRLIYFSYDVKMKEKGDIPEGYSVSREKKERFSLILESASTNQTSMYLCASSRDGGSSPLHFGNGTRLTVT.

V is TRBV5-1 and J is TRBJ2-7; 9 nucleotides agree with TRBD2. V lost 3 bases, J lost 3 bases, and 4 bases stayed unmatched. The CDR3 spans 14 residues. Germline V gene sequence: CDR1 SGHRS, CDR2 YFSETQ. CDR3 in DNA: TGCGCCAGCAGCTCGGGACTAGCCCTCTACGAGCAGTACTTC. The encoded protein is CASSSGLALYEQYF.

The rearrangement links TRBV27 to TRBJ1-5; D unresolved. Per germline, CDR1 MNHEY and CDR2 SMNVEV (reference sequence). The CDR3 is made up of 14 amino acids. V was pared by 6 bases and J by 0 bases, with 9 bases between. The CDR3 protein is CASSRSYSNQPQHF. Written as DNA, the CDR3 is TGTGCCAGCAGCAGAAGCTATAGCAATCAGCCCCAGCATTTT.